One sample yielded the 13 T cell receptor beta chains listed below, sequenced in a study of T cell responses to AZD1222 COVID-19 vaccine. Assay used: immunoSEQ multiplex PCR; TCRdb lists only in-frame clones, some missing. The data hold roughly 180,000 clones, with around 90% observed a single time. The starting material was peripheral blood, obtained 28 days after the second AZD1222 dose. Receptors originate from an adult who received the AZD1222 COVID-19 vaccine.

The chain couples TRBV11-2 to TRBJ1-1, with 12 bases lining up with TRBD1. J was trimmed by 3 bases and V by 7 bases; bases with no gene match: 15. This CDR3 has 18 residues. CDR1 is SGHAT, CDR2 FQNNGV, per germline. CDR3 nucleotides: TGTGCCAGCAAATGGGACCGGGACAGGGGGCAGGGTGACACTGAAGCTTTCTTT. This encodes CASKWDRDRGQGDTEAFF.

This chain joins TRBV2 and TRBJ2-7; a weak D match, TRBD1 (6 bases). V was trimmed by 4 bases and J by 3 bases, leaving 10 bases between them. Germline lookup yields CDR1 SNHLY and CDR2 FYNNEI. The CDR3 covers 13 residues. The CDR3 DNA reads TGTGCCAGCAGTGGGACAGTGTTCTACGAGCAGTACTTC. This encodes CASSGTVFYEQYF. Full variable domain (outside the CDR3, taken from reference TRBV2 and TRBJ2-7): EPEVTQTPSHQVTQMGQEVILRCVPISNHLYFYWYRQILGQKVEFLVSFYNNEISEKSEIFDDQFSVERPDGSNFTLKIRSTKLEDSAMYFCASSGTVFYEQYFGPGTRLTVT.

To note about this clone: Other nucleotide sequences in the sample specify the same CDR3. The chain has TRBV7-2 and TRBJ1-2; TRBD1 matches at 11 bases. CDR3 length: 14 amino acids. V lost 5 bases, J lost 4 bases, and 3 bases stayed unmatched. CDR1 is SGHTA and CDR2 is FQGNSA in the germline V gene. In DNA form, the CDR3 reads TGTGCCAGCAGCCCCGGGACAGGGGGCTATGGCTACACCTTC. Its protein is CASSPGTGGYGYTF.

The chain couples TRBV19 to TRBJ2-7; no reliable D call. The germline gives CDR1 LNHDA, CDR2 SQIVND (reference sequence). Trimming left V 2 bases short and J 3 bases short, with 8 bases between. The CDR3 contains 13 residues. The CDR3 protein is CASSIFGDYEQYF. As DNA, the CDR3 is TGTGCCAGTAGTATATTTGGGGACTACGAGCAGTACTTC.

The chain has TRBV29-1 and TRBJ2-3; 11 nucleotides line up with TRBD2. Germline V gene lookup returns CDR1 SQVTM and CDR2 ANQGSEA. The CDR3 runs to 16 residues. The CDR3 DNA sequence: TGCATGGCGGGCGGACTAGCGGGCCCGAGCACAGATACGCAGTATTTT. Its translation is CMAGGLAGPSTDTQYF.

V usage is TRBV19 and J usage is TRBJ1-1; the D is unclear. V lost 2 bases and J lost 0, with 7 bases in between. CDR1 is LNHDA and CDR2 is SQIVND in the germline V gene (reference sequence). This CDR3 has 14 residues. The CDR3 reads CASSILGMNTEAFF. The DNA for the CDR3 is TGTGCCAGTAGTATACTGGGGATGAACACTGAAGCTTTCTTT.

The genes are TRBV19 and TRBJ2-2, with D possibly TRBD2 on 5 matching bases. Trimming left V 0 bases short and J 0 bases short, with 17 bases between. The CDR3 covers 19 residues. Germline V CDR1 and CDR2: LNHDA, SQIVND (reference sequence). The CDR3, as DNA: TGTGCCAGTAGTATAGATTCTCTAGCCCAGTGGCCGAACACCGGGGAGCTGTTTTTT. Amino acids: CASSIDSLAQWPNTGELFF.

This clone was recorded only once. The chain links TRBV7-2 to TRBJ2-6, with a weak D call TRBD2 (7 bases). There are 16 residues in the CDR3. The germline CDR1 and CDR2 sequences are SGHTA and FQGNSA. The germline V and J ends were trimmed by 1 base and 2 bases, with 9 bases remaining between them. The CDR3 reads CASSLVGGPGANVLTF. DNA for the CDR3: TGTGCCAGCAGCTTAGTGGGGGGGCCTGGGGCCAACGTCCTGACTTTC.

J is TRBJ2-1 and V is TRBV2; 8 bases fit TRBD2. V dropped 2 bases and J dropped 6; count of bases not matched to a gene: 0. CDR3 length: 13 residues. Germline lookup yields CDR1 SNHLY and CDR2 FYNNEI. CDR3: CASSEREGNEQFF. Here the CDR3 DNA reads TGTGCCAGCAGTGAACGGGAGGGCAATGAGCAGTTCTTC.

The gene calls are TRBV5-4 and TRBJ2-7; 8 bases fit TRBD1. Per the germline V gene, CDR1 is SGHNT and CDR2 is YYREEE (reference sequence). The J segment lost 2 bases and the V segment lost 4 bases, leaving 5 bases of the junction unmatched. The CDR3 has 14 residues. The CDR3: CASSLQTGAYEQYF. The CDR3 nucleotides read TGTGCCAGCAGCCTCCAGACAGGGGCCTACGAGCAGTACTTC.

The V and J genes are TRBV28 and TRBJ1-5; 8 bases align to TRBD1. The CDR3 loop spans 16 amino acids. Germline V CDR1 and CDR2: MDHEN, SYDVKM. The V gene end was trimmed by 4 bases and the J gene end by 7 bases; junction bases not matched to a gene: 12. CDR3 sequence reads: CASSSVGQGAKQPQHF. The CDR3 DNA sequence: TGTGCCAGCAGTTCCGTGGGGCAGGGGGCCAAGCAGCCCCAGCATTTT. The full variable domain, with the rest looked up from reference TRBV28 and TRBJ1-5, is DVKVTQSSRYLVKRTGEKVFLECVQDMDHENMFWYRQDPGLGLRLIYFSYDVKMKEKGDIPEGYSVSREKKERFSLILESASTNQTSMYLCASSSVGQGAKQPQHFGDGTRLSIL.

The chain has TRBV7-2 and TRBJ2-7; TRBD1 matches at 11 bases. After removal of 5 bases from V and 7 bases from J, the junction contained 7 bases not matched to a gene. The CDR3 is 14 amino acids. Looked up from germline, CDR1 is SGHTA and CDR2 is FQGNSA. The CDR3 sequence: CASSVGQGAREQYF. CDR3 DNA sequence: TGTGCCAGCAGCGTTGGACAGGGGGCGCGGGAGCAGTACTTC.

This rearrangement joins TRBV11-2 to TRBJ1-1; no firm D call. Germline CDR1 reads SGHAT; CDR2 reads FQNNGV. CDR3 length: 14 residues. V lost 3 bases, J lost 1 base, and 9 bases lay in between. The CDR3 region is CASSFGWRNTEAFF. The CDR3 DNA is TGTGCCAGCAGCTTTGGGTGGAGGAACACTGAAGCTTTCTTT.